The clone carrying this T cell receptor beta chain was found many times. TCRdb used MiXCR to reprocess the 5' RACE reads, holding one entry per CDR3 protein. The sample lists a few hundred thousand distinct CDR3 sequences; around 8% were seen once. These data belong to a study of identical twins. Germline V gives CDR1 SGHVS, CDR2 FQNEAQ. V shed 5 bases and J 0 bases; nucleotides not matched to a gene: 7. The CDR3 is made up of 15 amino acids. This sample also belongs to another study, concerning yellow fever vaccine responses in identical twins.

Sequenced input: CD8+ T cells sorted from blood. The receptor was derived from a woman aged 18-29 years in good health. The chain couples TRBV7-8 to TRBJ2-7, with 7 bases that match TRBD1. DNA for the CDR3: TGTGCCAGCAGCGCCCGGGACAGTATCTCCTACGAGCAGTACTTC. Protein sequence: CASSARDSISYEQYF.